A selection of T cell receptor beta chains follows, all from one sample in a study of CD8+CD57+ T cells in acquired aplastic anemia. TCRdb reanalysed the reads using MiXCR and keeps one entry per CDR3 protein. The table lists about 150,000 distinct CDR3 sequences, about 48% of them singletons. Sequences were obtained from sorted CD4+, CD8+, or CD8+CD57+ T cells (not recorded which) from PBMCs. Every receptor here comes from a human donor with aplastic anemia. CDR3s include the opening cysteine and the closing phenylalanine or tryptophan. D genes are given only for firm matches. Size tells how often a clone was seen (once, few, many) or the class of an expanded clone, and some rows leave it out.

clone_size | j_call | d_call | v_call | cdr3_aa | cdr3_nt
many | TRBJ1-2 | - | TRBV19 | CASSISHVAAGRGYTF | TGTGCCAGTAGTATCTCCCACGTAGCGGCAGGCCGTGGCTACACCTTC
- | TRBJ2-7 | TRBD1 | TRBV24-1 | CATSDPGQGDYEQYF | TGTGCCACCAGTGATCCGGGACAGGGGGACTACGAGCAGTACTTC
many | TRBJ1-1 | - | TRBV19 | CASSMGTFGEAFF | TGTGCCAGTAGTATGGGGACATTTGGTGAAGCTTTCTTT
- | TRBJ1-1 | TRBD1 | TRBV29-1 | CSAMGQVNTEAFF | TGCAGCGCCATGGGACAGGTGAACACTGAAGCTTTCTTT
- | TRBJ2-1 | - | TRBV24-1 | CATSDTGPAGNEQFF | TGTGCCACCAGTGATACGGGGCCCGCTGGGAATGAGCAGTTCTTC
- | TRBJ2-7 | - | TRBV20-1 | CSASGGQLEQYF | TGCAGTGCTAGCGGGGGACAACTCGAGCAGTACTTC
- | TRBJ1-2 | TRBD1 | TRBV7-9 | CASSWGQGDYGYTF | TGTGCCAGCAGCTGGGGGCAGGGGGACTATGGCTACACCTTC
- | TRBJ1-1 | - | TRBV19 | CASSIGTGLYTEAFF | TGTGCCAGTAGTATAGGAACAGGGTTGTACACTGAAGCTTTCTTT
- | TRBJ2-3 | TRBD1 | TRBV7-9 | CASSSDRNTDTQYF | TGTGCCAGCAGCTCGGACAGGAACACAGATACGCAGTATTTT
- | TRBJ2-7 | TRBD1 | TRBV15 | CGTSSATDRGEYEQYF | TGTGGCACCAGCAGTGCTACGGACAGGGGGGAGTACGAGCAGTACTTC
- | TRBJ1-1 | - | TRBV5-5 | CACSPRQPFEAFF | TGTGCCTGCAGCCCCCGACAGCCGTTTGAAGCTTTCTTT
- | TRBJ2-7 | - | TRBV7-3 | CASSVATYEQYF | TGTGCCAGCAGCGTCGCAACCTACGAGCAGTACTTC
many | TRBJ2-7 | - | TRBV19 | CASSTRTASYEQYF | TGTGCCAGTAGTACAAGGACAGCCTCCTACGAGCAGTACTTC
many | TRBJ2-1 | TRBD1 | TRBV3-1 | CASRGQGTHNEQFF | TGTGCCAGCAGAGGACAGGGAACTCACAATGAGCAGTTCTTC
- | TRBJ2-7 | TRBD1 | TRBV7-2 | CASSAWDRGSEQYF | TGTGCCAGCAGCGCCTGGGACAGGGGTAGCGAGCAGTACTTC
- | TRBJ1-2 | - | TRBV7-2 | CASSLVFVGYTF | TGTGCCAGCAGCTTAGTGTTCGTTGGCTACACCTTC
- | TRBJ2-3 | - | TRBV10-3 | CASSYSTHSTDTQYF | TGTGCCAGCAGTTACTCGACGCATTCCACAGATACGCAGTATTTT
- | TRBJ2-2 | - | TRBV19 | CASSTYSGPGELFF | TGTGCCAGTAGTACCTACAGTGGGCCCGGGGAGCTGTTTTTT
many | TRBJ2-1 | - | TRBV20-1 | CSAHWHSSYNEQFF | TGCAGTGCTCACTGGCACTCCTCCTACAATGAGCAGTTCTTC
- | TRBJ2-2 | TRBD2 | TRBV7-3 | CASGAGVELFF | TGTGCCAGCGGGGCGGGGGTGGAGCTGTTTTTT
- | TRBJ2-1 | TRBD2 | TRBV15 | CATSSRLGSGRAFEQFF | TGTGCCACCAGCAGCCGTTTGGGTAGCGGGAGGGCTTTTGAGCAGTTCTTC
- | TRBJ1-1 | - | TRBV7-2 | CASSSNILTEAFF | TGTGCCAGCAGCTCCAACATACTCACTGAAGCTTTCTTT
few | TRBJ1-2 | - | TRBV20-1 | CSAREKSYYGYTF | TGCAGTGCTAGAGAAAAGTCGTACTATGGCTACACCTTC
- | TRBJ1-2 | - | TRBV12-3/TRBV12-4 | CASSFPRAYGYTF | TGTGCCAGCAGTTTTCCCAGGGCCTATGGCTACACCTTC
- | TRBJ1-5 | - | TRBV10-3 | CAIRFGGIQPQHF | TGTGCCATCAGGTTCGGGGGCATACAGCCCCAGCATTTT
- | TRBJ2-7 | TRBD2 | TRBV4-1 | CASSPRAGGYEQYF | TGCGCCAGCAGCCCCAGGGCGGGGGGCTACGAGCAGTACTTC
many | TRBJ2-1 | TRBD2 | TRBV7-9 | CASSFLAGGEQFF | TGTGCCAGCAGCTTCCTAGCGGGGGGGGAGCAGTTCTTC
- | TRBJ2-3 | - | TRBV6-4 | CASSPDGETDTQCF | TGTGCCAGCAGTCCCGACGGGGAGACAGATACGCAGTGTTTT
- | TRBJ1-2 | - | TRBV4-1 | CASSQELGVTF | TGCGCCAGCAGCCAAGAGTTGGGGGTCACCTTC
- | TRBJ1-2 | - | TRBV11-1 | CASSANSGPTNYGYTF | TGTGCCAGCAGCGCCAACTCCGGGCCGACTAACTATGGCTACACCTTC
- | TRBJ2-1 | - | TRBV27 | CASSRNRMNEQFF | TGTGCCAGCAGCCGGAACAGGATGAATGAGCAGTTCTTC
- | TRBJ2-3 | - | TRBV10-3 | CAISEASDGDTQYF | TGTGCCATCAGTGAGGCTAGCGATGGAGATACGCAGTATTTT